The sample holds a few counts of the clone carrying this TCR beta chain. The antigen is undetermined. These data originate in a study of blood T cells in healthy people across ages. CDR3 length: 14 residues. V was cut by 5 bases and J by 12 bases, with 20 bases left in between. Per the germline V gene, CDR1 is MNHEY and CDR2 is SVGAGI. Each sample gave at least 6.5 million isolated PBMCs. Then a second PCR, running roughly 7 to 11 cycles, was carried out with a sample-barcoded 5' primer and a J-beta primer mix. TCRdb re-analysed the 5' RACE reads in MiXCR, keeping a single row per CDR3 protein. The sample lists 700,000 to 950,000 distinct CDR3 sequences, roughly 64% occurring once. Study-wide results and limits: Naive T cell percentage by flow cytometry tracked strongly with beta diversity.

The TCR comes from a man aged 25-40 years in good health. The gene calls are TRBV6-5 and TRBJ2-1, with D unresolved. The specimen sequenced was blood. CDR3 DNA sequence: TGTGCCAGCAGTCTTTCCTTCCGTTCTGAGGTGCAGTTCTTC. It is translated as CASSLSFRSEVQFF.